Below are 23 T cell receptor beta chains sequenced from a single sample in a study of cytomegalovirus exposure and HLA in healthy donors. The PCR had 60 Vbeta and 13 Jbeta primers. Repertoires were generated with immunoSEQ multiplex PCR, while TCRdb's copy carries only in-frame clones and drops some. The table has about 110,000 clones, roughly 86% seen once. Sequencing was performed on PBMCs. These receptors were collected from a man in his forties or fifties in good health and CMV-seronegative.

The rearrangement links TRBV25-1 to TRBJ2-5; 16 bases align to TRBD2. Germline CDR1 reads MGHDK; CDR2 reads SYGVNS. The CDR3 extends over 18 amino acids. J lost 5 bases, V lost 5 bases, and 11 bases had no gene match. CDR3 protein: CASSHLAGTSGGVETQYF. For the CDR3, the DNA is TGTGCCAGCAGTCATCTCGCAGGGACTAGCGGGGGGGTGGAGACCCAGTACTTC. Full variable domain (missing parts from reference TRBV25-1 and TRBJ2-5): EADIYQTPRYLVIGTGKKITLECSQTMGHDKMYWYQQDPGMELHLIHYSYGVNSTEKGDLSSESTVSRIRTEHFPLTLESARPSHTSQYLCASSHLAGTSGGVETQYFGPGTRLLVL.

This chain connects TRBV18 to TRBJ1-5; maybe TRBD1 (6 bases). V shed 4 bases and J shed 0 bases, with 13 bases lying between them. The CDR3 totals 16 residues. Germline CDR1 reads KGHSH; CDR2 reads LQKENI. This CDR3 reads CASSLSGVSSNQPQHF. Here the CDR3 DNA reads TGTGCCAGCTCACTCTCAGGGGTTAGTAGCAATCAGCCCCAGCATTTT.

The rearrangement links TRBV5-6 to TRBJ1-5; D might be TRBD1 (5 bases). In germline, CDR1 is SGHDT, CDR2 YYEEEE. Deletions cut 4 bases from V and 0 bases from J, with 17 bases between. CDR3 size: 17 residues. CDR3 coding DNA: TGTGCCAGCAGCGCGCGTCGGGGGGGAGTTAGCAATCAGCCCCAGCATTTT. Its translation: CASSARRGGVSNQPQHF.

The V and J genes are TRBV7-8 and TRBJ2-7, with D tentatively TRBD2 (5 bases). Trimming stripped 3 bases from V and 5 bases from J, with 11 bases between. CDR1 is SGHVS and CDR2 is FQNEAQ in the germline V gene. This CDR3 comprises 13 residues. As DNA, the CDR3 is TGTGCCAGCAGCTTTCCAGGACTTAACGAGCAGTACTTC. It codes for CASSFPGLNEQYF.

The gene calls are TRBV5-6 and TRBJ1-6, with 7 nucleotides matching TRBD1. V shed 6 bases and J 8 bases; nucleotides not matched to a gene: 11. The germline V gene encodes CDR1 SGHDT and CDR2 YYEEEE. The CDR3 loop spans 15 amino acids. DNA of the CDR3: TGTGCCAGCAACCCGACGACAGGGAGTTATTCACCCCTCCACTTT. Its protein product is CASNPTTGSYSPLHF.

V gene TRBV6-5 combines with J gene TRBJ1-1; a weak D match, TRBD1 (5 bases). Germline-derived CDR1 and CDR2 are MNHEY and SVGAGI. Deletions cut 4 bases from V and 5 bases from J, with 11 bases between. This CDR3 has 13 residues. Here the CDR3 DNA reads TGTGCCAGCAGTTCGGCAGGGCTAACTGAAGCTTTCTTT. It specifies CASSSAGLTEAFF.

The chain combines TRBV6-6 with TRBJ1-5, with D possibly being TRBD1 (5 bases). Trimming left V 6 bases short and J 0 bases short, with 12 bases between. Germline-derived CDR1 and CDR2 are MNHNY and SVGAGI (reference sequence). This CDR3 has 15 residues. CDR3 sequence reads: CASSAGIYSNQPQHF. DNA for the CDR3: TGTGCCAGCAGCGCAGGGATTTATAGCAATCAGCCCCAGCATTTT.

The chain uses TRBV5-1 and TRBJ2-7, with TRBD2 matching over 9 bases. Germline CDR1 is SGHRS and CDR2 is YFSETQ. The V gene end was trimmed by 1 base and the J gene end by 0 bases; junction bases not matched to a gene: 5. The length of the CDR3 is 16 residues. In DNA, the CDR3 is TGCGCCAGCAGCTTGTTCCTAGCGGGGAGCTCCTACGAGCAGTACTTC. Amino acid sequence: CASSLFLAGSSYEQYF.

CDR3 in DNA: TGCGCCAGCAGCTCGGGACTAGCGGGGGGACTTAGCACAGATACGCAGTATTTT. As protein: CASSSGLAGGLSTDTQYF. The chain has TRBV5-1 and TRBJ2-3, with 15 bases lining up with TRBD2. CDR3 length equals 18 residues. Per the germline V gene, CDR1 is SGHRS and CDR2 is YFSETQ. Losses at the gene ends were 3 bases for V and 0 bases for J; bases not matched to a gene: 5.

Worth noting for this clone: Distinct nucleotide sequences in the sample also encode this CDR3. This sequence joins TRBV5-1 and TRBJ2-3, with a possible D match to TRBD2 (6 bases). Germline values: CDR1 SGHRS, CDR2 YFSETQ. This CDR3 comprises 15 residues. V gave up 0 bases and J gave up 0 bases, with 8 bases separating them. This chain's CDR3 is CASSLAGTSTDTQYF. CDR3 sequence (DNA): TGCGCCAGCAGCTTGGCTGGGACTAGCACAGATACGCAGTATTTT.

The CDR3 coding sequence is TGTGCCAGCTCGATGGCGACAGGGGCGGCCTATGGCTACACCTTC. Translation gives CASSMATGAAYGYTF. This chain links TRBV7-9 with TRBJ1-2, with 8 positions matching TRBD1. Germline CDR1 reads SEHNR; CDR2 reads FQNEAQ (reference sequence). This CDR3 comprises 15 residues. The trim removed 8 bases at V and 4 bases at J, leaving 12 bases unmatched.

The chain recombines TRBV5-5 with TRBJ1-1; TRBD1 matches 7 bases. Germline V lookup: CDR1 SGHKS, CDR2 YYEKEE (reference sequence). After removal of 6 bases from V and 0 bases from J, the junction contained 17 bases not matched to a gene. CDR3 length: 18 amino acids. The CDR3 loop is CASNYPDRVVYLNTEAFF. The CDR3 bases are TGTGCCAGCAACTATCCAGACAGGGTGGTCTATTTGAACACTGAAGCTTTCTTT.

The gene calls are TRBV6-6 and TRBJ1-6, with D hard to call. The CDR3 is 12 amino acids. Per germline, CDR1 MNHNY and CDR2 SVGAGI (reference sequence). V lost 5 bases and J lost 10, with 9 bases in between. CDR3 bases: TGTGCCAGCAGTCGAGCGAGCTCACCCCTCCACTTT. Its translation: CASSRASSPLHF.

Here the CDR3 reads CASRSPGTGGEQYF. The DNA for the CDR3 is TGTGCCAGCAGATCCCCCGGGACAGGGGGCGAGCAGTACTTC. The genes are TRBV7-2 and TRBJ2-7; the match to TRBD1 covers 11 bases. Losses at the gene ends were 6 bases for V and 6 bases for J; bases not matched to a gene: 7. In germline, CDR1 is SGHTA, CDR2 FQGNSA. The CDR3 contains 14 residues.

Only one count was recorded for this clone. The gene calls are TRBV19 and TRBJ1-1; the D is unclear. This CDR3 is built from 14 residues. Trimming pared 3 bases from V and 1 base from J, leaving 9 bases between. The V gene's germline CDR1 is LNHDA and CDR2 SQIVND (reference sequence). CDR3 nucleotides: TGTGCCAGTAGTATTAAACGGGGGAACACTGAAGCTTTCTTT. Translation: CASSIKRGNTEAFF.

The chain recombines TRBV10-3 with TRBJ2-7, with TRBD2 matching 9 bases. The J segment lost 9 bases and the V segment lost 4 bases, leaving 13 bases of the junction unmatched. The CDR3 has 15 residues. Germline loops: CDR1 ENHRY, CDR2 SYGVKD. For the CDR3, the DNA is TGTGCCATCAGTGCCGGGGCTAGCGGGGAAAAGGTGCAGTACTTC. Its translation is CAISAGASGEKVQYF.

The gene calls are TRBV6-5 and TRBJ1-2; D perhaps matches TRBD1 (6 bases). From germline, CDR1 is MNHEY and CDR2 SVGAGI. Trimming removed 0 bases at V and 7 bases at J, with 9 bases between. This CDR3 is 13 amino acids long. This CDR3 reads CASSYSSRGGYTF. The CDR3, as DNA: TGTGCCAGCAGTTACTCGAGCAGGGGTGGCTACACCTTC.

The chain links TRBV5-4 to TRBJ1-2; D might be TRBD1 (6 bases). Trimming pared 2 bases from V and 7 bases from J, leaving 9 bases between. Germline V lookup: CDR1 SGHNT, CDR2 YYREEE (reference sequence). The CDR3 totals 12 residues. CDR3 amino acids: CASSLGGAGYTF. In nucleotides, the CDR3 is TGTGCCAGCAGCTTAGGGGGTGCTGGCTACACCTTC. Based on the CDR3 plus reference TRBV5-4 and TRBJ1-2, the full variable domain is ETGVTQSPTHLIKTRGQQVTLRCSSQSGHNTVSWYQQALGQGPQFIFQYYREEENGRGNFPPRFSGLQFPNYSSELNVNALELDDSALYLCASSLGGAGYTFGSGTRLTVV.

The CDR3 DNA reads TGTGCCAGCAGCGTAGAAGGGCAGGGGTATTCACCCCTCCACTTT. Protein product: CASSVEGQGYSPLHF. The chain has TRBV9 and TRBJ1-6, with D perhaps matching TRBD1 (6 bases). Per germline, CDR1 SGDLS and CDR2 YYNGEE. The CDR3 has 15 amino acids. V was cut by 0 bases and J by 8 bases, with 12 bases left in between.

CDR3 residues: CASSERGRNSPLHF. The CDR3 nucleotides read TGTGCCAGCAGTGAAAGGGGGCGAAATTCACCCCTCCACTTT. This rearrangement joins TRBV6-4 to TRBJ1-6; 7 bases are a match to TRBD1. There are 14 residues in the CDR3. Germline values: CDR1 MRHNA, CDR2 SNTAGT. J lost 7 bases, V lost 3 bases, and 3 bases had no gene match.

This clone was seen only once. The junction and the germline gene differ at one end; a read error may be behind it. The chain is built from TRBV7-8 and TRBJ2-5; 8 bases agree with TRBD2. The V gene's germline CDR1 is SGHVS and CDR2 FQNEAQ. CDR3 length equals 14 residues. CDR3 residues: CASTLAGRDETQYF. The CDR3 coding sequence is TGTGCCAGCACCTTAGCGGGGCGAGACGAGACCCAGTACTTC.

The CDR3 coding sequence is TGTGCCAGCAGCCCAACTCCGGGATCTAGCTCCTACGAGCAGTACTTC. As protein: CASSPTPGSSSYEQYF. The chain is built from TRBV5-4 and TRBJ2-7; perhaps TRBD2 as D (5 bases). The length of the CDR3 is 16 residues. CDR1 SGHNT and CDR2 YYREEE come from the germline V gene (reference sequence). V was clipped by 4 bases and J by 0 bases, with 17 bases between them.

The chain combines TRBV4-2 with TRBJ1-4, with TRBD1 matching over 10 bases. J gave up 6 bases and V 7 bases, and 11 bases lay outside the gene matches. CDR1 and CDR2 (germline): LGHNA, YNFKEQ. The CDR3 has 16 amino acids. CDR3 region: CASTSIRQGADEKLFF. Here the CDR3 DNA reads TGTGCCAGCACCAGCATCAGACAGGGGGCTGATGAAAAACTGTTTTTT.